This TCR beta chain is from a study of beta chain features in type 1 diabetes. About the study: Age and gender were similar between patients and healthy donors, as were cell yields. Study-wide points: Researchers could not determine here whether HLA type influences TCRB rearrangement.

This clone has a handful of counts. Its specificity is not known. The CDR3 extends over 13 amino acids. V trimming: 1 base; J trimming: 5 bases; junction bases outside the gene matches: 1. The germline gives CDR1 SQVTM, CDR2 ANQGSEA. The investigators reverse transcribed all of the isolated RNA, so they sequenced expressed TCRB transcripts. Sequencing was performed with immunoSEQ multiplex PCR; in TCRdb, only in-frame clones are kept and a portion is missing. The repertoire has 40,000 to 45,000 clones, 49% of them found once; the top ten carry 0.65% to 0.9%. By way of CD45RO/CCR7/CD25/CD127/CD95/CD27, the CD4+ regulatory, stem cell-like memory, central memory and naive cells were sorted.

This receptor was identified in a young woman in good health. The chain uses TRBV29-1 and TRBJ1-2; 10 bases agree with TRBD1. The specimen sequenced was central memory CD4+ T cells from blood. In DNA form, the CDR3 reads TGCAGCGTTGAAGCGGGACAGGGGTATGGCTACACCTTC. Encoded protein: CSVEAGQGYGYTF.